The clone carrying this TCR beta chain has more than one count but fewer than ten. The data stem from a study of shared clonotypes between healthy human individuals. Trimming stripped 7 bases from V and 3 bases from J, with 20 bases between. Germline CDR1 SGHAT, CDR2 FQNNGV. This CDR3 contains 16 residues. The repertoire was sequenced with immunoSEQ multiplex PCR; TCRdb's copy has only in-frame clones and lacks some. The table shows roughly 300,000 clones, with around 86% occurring only once. This clonotype originated in a man between 18 and 29 years old in good health. Sequenced material: memory CD8+ T cells sorted from blood. Subset defined: CD45RO+ cells pooled with CCR7-negative TemRA cells. The chain couples TRBV11-2 to TRBJ2-3, with a weak D call TRBD2 (6 bases). The CDR3 reads CASTYLRLGITDTQYF. The CDR3 nucleotides are TGTGCCAGCACCTATTTGAGACTAGGGATAACAGATACGCAGTATTTT.